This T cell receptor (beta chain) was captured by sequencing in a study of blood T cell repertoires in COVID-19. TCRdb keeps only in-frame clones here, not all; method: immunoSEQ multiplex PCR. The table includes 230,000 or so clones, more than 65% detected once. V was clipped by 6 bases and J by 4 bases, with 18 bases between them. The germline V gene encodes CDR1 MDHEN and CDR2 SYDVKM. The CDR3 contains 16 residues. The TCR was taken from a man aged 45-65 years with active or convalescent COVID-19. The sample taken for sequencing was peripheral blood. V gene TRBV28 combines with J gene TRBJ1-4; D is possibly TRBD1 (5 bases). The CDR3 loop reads CASRTPLGLINEKLFF. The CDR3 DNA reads TGTGCCAGCAGGACGCCCCTGGGGCTCATTAATGAAAAACTGTTTTTT.